These 7 T cell receptor beta chains were all obtained from the same sample, sequenced in a study of response to subunit inactivated influenza vaccine. TCRdb redid the calling of the RT-PCR reads with MiXCR, one entry per CDR3 protein. The sample includes 550,000 to 650,000 distinct CDR3 sequences, 10% to 15% of them seen just once. Specimen: PBMCs from blood, collected on the day of vaccination. These receptors all come from a man aged 50 to 59 who received an inactivated influenza vaccine.

CDR3 loop: CASSRPGTGPSSYEQYF. CDR3 nucleotides: TGTGCCAGCAGTCGTCCCGGGACAGGGCCCAGCTCCTACGAGCAGTACTTC. The chain has TRBV2 and TRBJ2-7; 9 nucleotides agree with TRBD1. Trimming removed 5 bases from V and 0 bases from J; junction bases left unmatched: 11. Germline CDR1 and CDR2: SNHLY and FYNNEI. This CDR3 is 17 amino acids long.

This clonotype was detected a few times. The chain uses TRBV4-3 and TRBJ2-1; weak D call: TRBD2 (7 bases). The V end was cut by 1 base, the J end by 7 bases, with 11 bases between. The CDR3 extends over 14 amino acids. From germline, CDR1 is LGHNA and CDR2 YSLEER. In DNA, the CDR3 is TGCGCCAGCAGCCAAGGGGGGGGCAGGAATGAGCAGTTCTTC. This gives the protein CASSQGGGRNEQFF.

V and J are TRBV5-5 and TRBJ1-2; no clear D. The CDR3 has 15 amino acids. Trimming took 1 base from V and 8 from J, leaving 18 bases between them. Germline values: CDR1 SGHKS, CDR2 YYEKEE (reference sequence). The DNA for the CDR3 is TGTGCCAGCAGCTTGACAGCCTCCTCGGCTGGGGGCTACACCTTC. Amino acids: CASSLTASSAGGYTF.

This chain joins TRBV15 and TRBJ2-1; D gene ambiguous. Germline V CDR1 and CDR2: LNHNV, YYDKDF (reference sequence). The V end was cut by 1 base, the J end by 4 bases, with 11 bases between. The length of the CDR3 is 15 residues. The CDR3 sequence: CATSRAFSLYNEQFF. Here the CDR3 DNA reads TGTGCCACCAGCAGAGCGTTTTCTCTTTACAATGAGCAGTTCTTC.

This chain links TRBV18 with TRBJ2-6; 7 bases align to TRBD1. Germline lookup yields CDR1 KGHSH and CDR2 LQKENI. This CDR3 is built from 14 residues. V was clipped by 8 bases and J by 0 bases; unmatched bases: 1. CDR3 in DNA: TGTGCCAGCCGACAGGGCTCTGGGGCCAACGTCCTGACTTTC. Amino acids: CASRQGSGANVLTF. Together with reference TRBV18 and TRBJ2-6, the CDR3 gives the full variable domain: NAGVMQNPRHLVRRRGQEARLRCSPMKGHSHVYWYRQLPEEGLKFMVYLQKENIIDESGMPKERFSAEFPKEGPSILRIQQVVRGDSAAYFCASRQGSGANVLTFGAGSRLTVL.

This clonotype was counted a few times. J is TRBJ2-4 and V is TRBV9; 8 bases align to TRBD2. This CDR3 contains 18 residues. The V gene's germline CDR1 is SGDLS and CDR2 YYNGEE. V lost 3 bases, J lost 0 bases, and 11 bases stayed unmatched. For the CDR3, the DNA is TGTGCCAGCAGCGCCAGGGATGGGCTAGCGGGAGCCAAAAACATTCAGTACTTC. Translated, it gives CASSARDGLAGAKNIQYF.

There are many counts of this clonotype. The genes are TRBV7-3 and TRBJ1-1, with D tentatively TRBD1 (6 bases). Germline-derived CDR1 and CDR2 are SGHTA and FQGTGA. Trimming left V 3 bases short and J 5 bases short, with 10 bases between. CDR3 length equals 13 residues. In DNA, the CDR3 is TGTGCCAGCAGCTTCCAGGGGCCAACTGAAGCTTTCTTT. Protein product: CASSFQGPTEAFF.